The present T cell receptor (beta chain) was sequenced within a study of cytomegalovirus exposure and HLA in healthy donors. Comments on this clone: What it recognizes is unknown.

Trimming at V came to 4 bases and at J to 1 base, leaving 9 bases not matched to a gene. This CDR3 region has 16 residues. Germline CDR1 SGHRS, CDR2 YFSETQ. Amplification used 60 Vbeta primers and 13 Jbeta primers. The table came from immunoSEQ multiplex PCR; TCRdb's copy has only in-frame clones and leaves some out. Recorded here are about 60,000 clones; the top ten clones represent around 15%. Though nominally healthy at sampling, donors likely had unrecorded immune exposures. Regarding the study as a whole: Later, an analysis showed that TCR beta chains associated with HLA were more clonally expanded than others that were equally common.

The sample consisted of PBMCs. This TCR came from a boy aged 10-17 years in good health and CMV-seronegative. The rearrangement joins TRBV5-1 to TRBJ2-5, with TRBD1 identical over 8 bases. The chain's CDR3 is CASSAPIGQGQETQYF. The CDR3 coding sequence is TGCGCCAGCAGCGCACCGATAGGACAGGGCCAAGAGACCCAGTACTTC.